This TCR beta chain was obtained from a study of OX40 agonist ivuxolimab in advanced cancers. The overall study: Ivuxolimab was delivered to patients intravenously every 2 weeks at doses spanning 0.01 to 10 mg/kg.

CDR3 length equals 15 residues. Germline V gene lookup returns CDR1 SGHNT and CDR2 YYREEE (reference sequence). V dropped 0 bases and J dropped 4 bases, with 11 bases sitting between them. Libraries were prepared by immunoSEQ multiplex PCR; TCRdb keeps only in-frame clonotypes and omits some of them. The repertoire includes about 21,000 clones, just under 85% of them detected once, and approximately 30% sits in the top ten. This clone was detected a few times. Material: CD4+ or CD8+ T cells sorted from blood, obtained in a trial of the OX40 agonist ivuxolimab. The V call is TRBV5-4, the J call TRBJ1-3; possible D gene TRBD1, 5 bases. The TCR originated in an adult with an advanced solid tumor such as melanoma, head and neck, liver or kidney cancer. CDR3 sequence reads: CASSLGEGPGNTIYF. In nucleotides, the CDR3 is TGTGCCAGCAGCTTGGGAGAGGGGCCCGGAAACACCATATATTTT. The variable domain in full, completed from reference TRBV5-4 and TRBJ1-3, reads ETGVTQSPTHLIKTRGQQVTLRCSSQSGHNTVSWYQQALGQGPQFIFQYYREEENGRGNFPPRFSGLQFPNYSSELNVNALELDDSALYLCASSLGEGPGNTIYFGEGSWLTVV.